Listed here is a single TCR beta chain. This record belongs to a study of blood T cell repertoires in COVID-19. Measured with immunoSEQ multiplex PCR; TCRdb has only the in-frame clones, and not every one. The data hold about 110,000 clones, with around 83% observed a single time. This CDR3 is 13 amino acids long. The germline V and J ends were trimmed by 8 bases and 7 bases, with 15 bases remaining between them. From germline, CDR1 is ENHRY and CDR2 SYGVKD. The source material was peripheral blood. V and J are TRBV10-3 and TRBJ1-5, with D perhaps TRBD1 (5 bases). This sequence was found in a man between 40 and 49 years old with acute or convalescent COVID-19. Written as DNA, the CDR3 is TGTGCCATCGGGTCGGGGGGGGAACAGCCCCAGCATTTT. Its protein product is CAIGSGGEQPQHF.